Shown below are 30 T cell receptor beta chains from a single sample sequenced in a study of blood T cells in healthy people across ages. Sample-barcoded 5' priming and a J-beta primer mix drove a second PCR of 7 to 11 cycles. TCRdb reprocessed the 5' RACE reads via MiXCR and lists one record per CDR3 protein. The table lists about 570,000 distinct CDR3 sequences, 25% to 35% of them singletons. A further study also used this sample, focusing on T cells of mothers and their children.

The sequencing sample was made of blood. Source of these receptors: a boy aged 2 to 9 in good health.

This chain uses TRBV12-3 or TRBV12-4 with TRBJ2-7, with 8 bases lining up with TRBD1. V shed 11 bases, J shed 6 bases, and the junction held 15 bases outside the gene matches. This CDR3 is 14 amino acids long. CDR3 coding DNA: TGTGCCGACCCCTGTGGACAGGGAGGCTCCGAGCAGTACTTC. Amino acid sequence: CADPCGQGGSEQYF.

This clonotype was counted between two and nine times. The CDR3 DNA reads TGTGCCAGCAACCTTCCGAGCGACGGAACCTATGGCTACACCTTC. Translation gives CASNLPSDGTYGYTF. V and J are TRBV28 and TRBJ1-2; D remains ambiguous. This CDR3 comprises 15 residues. Germline CDR1 MDHEN, CDR2 SYDVKM. V gave up 7 bases and J gave up 4 bases, with 19 bases separating them.

This clonotype has just a few counts. The chain joins TRBV9 to TRBJ1-5; no reliable D call. The CDR3 extends over 13 amino acids. The germline V gene has CDR1 SGDLS and CDR2 YYNGEE. The germline V and J ends were trimmed by 0 bases and 9 bases, with 10 bases remaining between them. CDR3 coding DNA: TGTGCCAGCAGCGTAGAAGGTGGGAGGCCCCAGCATTTT. Its translation: CASSVEGGRPQHF.

The genes are TRBV6-6 and TRBJ1-2, with 8 bases aligning to TRBD1. Germline V CDR1 and CDR2: MNHNY, SVGAGI (reference sequence). V was clipped by 5 bases and J by 4 bases; unmatched bases: 9. The CDR3 loop spans 15 amino acids. For the CDR3, the DNA is TGTGCCAGCAGTCCCCCGGGACAGGCGACCTATGGCTACACCTTC. Translating it yields CASSPPGQATYGYTF.

This clonotype is a singleton in its sample. The gene calls are TRBV7-2 and TRBJ1-1; D gene ambiguous. Per germline, CDR1 SGHTA and CDR2 FQGNSA. V was trimmed by 8 bases and J by 4 bases, leaving 14 bases between them. The CDR3 is 13 residues long. CDR3 nucleotides: TGTGCCAGCGGCCCTTCTATAGGCACTGAAGCTTTCTTT. The encoded protein is CASGPSIGTEAFF.

The chain links TRBV15 to TRBJ2-7; tentative D call: TRBD2 (6 bases). Germline V CDR1 and CDR2: LNHNV, YYDKDF (reference sequence). Trimming took off 0 bases at V and 2 bases at J, with 17 bases between the two ends. The CDR3 spans 17 residues. This chain's CDR3 is CATSRDRASADTYEQYF. The CDR3 DNA reads TGTGCCACCAGCAGAGATAGGGCTAGCGCCGATACCTACGAGCAGTACTTC.

This clonotype was seen a few times. This chain joins TRBV30 and TRBJ1-1; the D gene is possibly TRBD1 (5 bases). The V end lost 5 bases, the J end lost 0 bases, and 13 bases lay between the germline ends. The CDR3 contains 14 residues. CDR1 and CDR2 from the germline V gene are GTSNPN and SVGIG (reference sequence). CDR3 nucleotides: TGTGCCTGGTCCCCGGGACGGATGAACACTGAAGCTTTCTTT. Translation: CAWSPGRMNTEAFF.

CDR3 amino acids: CASGLAGGNEQFF. CDR3 coding DNA: TGTGCTAGTGGGCTAGCGGGTGGCAATGAGCAGTTCTTC. J is TRBJ2-1 and V is TRBV12-5; 8 bases align to TRBD2. After removal of 6 bases from V and 6 bases from J, the junction contained 4 bases not matched to a gene. Germline assignment: CDR1 LGHNT and CDR2 FRNRAP. The CDR3 totals 13 residues.

This chain joins TRBV29-1 and TRBJ2-2; D is uncertain. The CDR3 spans 13 residues. In germline, CDR1 is SQVTM, CDR2 ANQGSEA. The V and J ends lost 4 bases and 6 bases respectively, with 12 bases between them. CDR3 loop: CSVAPTWPGELFF. The CDR3 DNA is TGCAGCGTTGCGCCGACGTGGCCCGGGGAGCTGTTTTTT.

The J gene is TRBJ2-5, the V gene TRBV25-1; maybe TRBD1 (6 bases). Between the trimmed V and J ends, which lost 3 bases and 3 bases, there was a span of 11 bases. Germline assignment: CDR1 MGHDK and CDR2 SYGVNS. This CDR3 has 14 amino acids. CDR3 protein: CASSDNRVKETQYF. The DNA for the CDR3 is TGTGCCAGCAGTGACAACAGGGTGAAAGAGACCCAGTACTTC.

A remark on this clonotype: Relative to the germline gene, one junction end is altered; a read error may explain this. CDR3 amino acids: CANSPRQAVNEKLFF. The CDR3, as DNA: TGTGCCAACAGTCCTCGACAGGCTGTTAATGAAAAACTGTTTTTT. V gene TRBV2 combines with J gene TRBJ1-4; D is perhaps TRBD1 (6 bases). The germline gives CDR1 SNHLY, CDR2 FYNNEI. CDR3 length: 15 amino acids.

This clonotype was observed a few times. This chain uses TRBV28 with TRBJ1-2; no reliable D call. The V gene lost 6 bases and the J gene lost 4 bases, with 18 bases spanning the gap. Germline CDR1 reads MDHEN; CDR2 reads SYDVKM. The CDR3 extends over 15 amino acids. The CDR3: CASSTRKVRRYGYTF. The CDR3 DNA reads as TGTGCCAGCAGCACCAGGAAGGTACGACGCTATGGCTACACCTTC.

This clonotype was counted once. The chain has TRBV6-1 and TRBJ2-2; D is unclear. The CDR3 sequence is 14 residues long. Trimming removed 1 base from V and 0 bases from J, with 3 bases in between. Germline V lookup: CDR1 MNHNS, CDR2 SASEGT. The CDR3 DNA follows: TGTGCCAGCAGTGAAGTTGCGAACACCGGGGAGCTGTTTTTT. Protein product: CASSEVANTGELFF.

The V and J genes are TRBV6-1 and TRBJ2-6; no clear D. This CDR3 region has 13 residues. From germline, CDR1 is MNHNS and CDR2 SASEGT. Deletions cut 7 bases from V and 2 bases from J, with 6 bases between. CDR3 DNA: TGTGCCAGCAATCCCCCTGGGGCCAACGTCCTGACTTTC. Encoded protein: CASNPPGANVLTF.

This clonotype was seen repeatedly, ten times or more. The rearrangement uses TRBV20-1 and TRBJ2-5; no definite D call. The length of the CDR3 is 12 residues. V was cut by 3 bases and J by 4 bases, with 9 bases left in between. Germline V gives CDR1 DFQATT, CDR2 SNEGSKA (reference sequence). The CDR3 DNA is TGCAGTGCTAGGGGCCCTTCAGAGACCCAGTACTTC. Translation gives CSARGPSETQYF.

This clonotype was observed a handful of times. V usage is TRBV6-5 and J usage is TRBJ2-7; 16 bases agree with TRBD2. CDR3 length equals 15 residues. CDR1 is MNHEY, CDR2 SVGAGI, per germline. After removal of 5 bases from V and 9 bases from J, the junction contained 7 bases not matched to a gene. The CDR3 sequence: CASSTGTSGREGQYF. CDR3 sequence (DNA): TGTGCCAGCAGTACCGGGACTAGCGGGAGGGAGGGGCAGTACTTC.

This chain links TRBV29-1 with TRBJ2-5; TRBD2 is a possible D gene (6 bases). The CDR3 sequence is 14 residues long. The V end was cut by 5 bases, the J end by 2 bases, with 15 bases between. Germline V CDR1 and CDR2: SQVTM, ANQGSEA. The CDR3 protein is CSVSPGESQETQYF. In DNA, the CDR3 is TGCAGCGTTAGTCCGGGGGAGAGTCAAGAGACCCAGTACTTC.

This clonotype was seen just once. V gene TRBV5-5 combines with J gene TRBJ2-3; 12 bases are a match to TRBD2. CDR1 is SGHKS and CDR2 is YYEKEE in the germline V gene (reference sequence). The CDR3 length is 18 residues. V was pared by 3 bases and J by 2 bases, with 10 bases of the junction left unmatched. For the CDR3, the DNA is TGTGCCAGCAGCTCCAAGCACGGACTAGCGGGGAACACAGATACGCAGTATTTT. Translated: CASSSKHGLAGNTDTQYF. The full variable domain, with the rest looked up from reference TRBV5-5 and TRBJ2-3, is DAGVTQSPTHLIKTRGQQVTLRCSPISGHKSVSWYQQVLGQGPQFIFQYYEKEERGRGNFPDRFSARQFPNYSSELNVNALLLGDSALYLCASSSKHGLAGNTDTQYFGPGTRLTVL.

DNA of the CDR3: TGCAGTGCTAGCCCTAGCGGGAGGACGGAAGGAGAGACCCAGTACTTC. As protein: CSASPSGRTEGETQYF. The V gene is TRBV20-1, the J gene TRBJ2-5, with 11 positions matching TRBD2. The CDR3 is made up of 16 amino acids. CDR1 is DFQATT, CDR2 SNEGSKA, per germline (reference sequence). V was pared by 3 bases and J by 4 bases, with 10 bases of the junction left unmatched.

The genes are TRBV7-8 and TRBJ1-5; D unresolved. The CDR3 is 14 amino acids. V lost 0 bases, J lost 5 bases, and 8 bases lay in between. Germline V gene lookup returns CDR1 SGHVS and CDR2 FQNEAQ. The CDR3 spells CASSLALKDQPQHF. CDR3 bases: TGTGCCAGCAGCTTAGCGCTCAAGGATCAGCCCCAGCATTTT.

This chain connects TRBV20-1 to TRBJ1-1; D not certain. With 6 bases removed from V and 1 base from J, the gap between germline ends came to 15 bases. Germline-derived CDR1 and CDR2 are DFQATT and SNEGSKA (reference sequence). The CDR3 extends over 14 amino acids. This chain's CDR3 is CSAPRSSGNTEAFF. Written as DNA, the CDR3 is TGCAGTGCCCCACGATCCTCAGGGAACACTGAAGCTTTCTTT.

This clonotype was counted only a few times. This chain joins TRBV3-1 and TRBJ2-5; 9 bases are shared with TRBD2. Looked up from germline, CDR1 is LGHDT and CDR2 is YNNKEL (reference sequence). The length of the CDR3 is 18 residues. J gave up 0 bases and V 0 bases, and 8 bases lay outside the gene matches. CDR3 in DNA: TGTGCCAGCAGCCAAGATTCCCGACTAGCGGAAAACCAAGAGACCCAGTACTTC. This sequence encodes CASSQDSRLAENQETQYF.

With regard to this clonotype: A read error may account for a junction end that differs from germline. The gene calls are TRBV6-4 and TRBJ2-7; no reliable D call. The closer fit of TRBJ2-5 to the DNA end suggests the J call may be wrong. CDR1 MRHNA and CDR2 SNTAGT come from the germline V gene. CDR3 length: 12 amino acids. CDR3 region: CASNKGRETQYF. In DNA, the CDR3 is TGCGCCAGCAACAAGGGAAGGGAGACCCAGTACTTC.

The chain couples TRBV7-8 to TRBJ1-2; D gene ambiguous. Germline lookup yields CDR1 SGHVS and CDR2 FQNEAQ. V shed 0 bases and J shed 6 bases, with 14 bases lying between them. This CDR3 contains 15 residues. The CDR3, as DNA: TGTGCCAGCAGCTTAGCGCTTAGGACGTTTGATGGCTACACCTTC. It yields the protein CASSLALRTFDGYTF.

This chain connects TRBV7-6 to TRBJ2-3; 12 bases map to TRBD2. This CDR3 has 17 amino acids. The germline V gene has CDR1 SGHVS and CDR2 FNYEAQ. V gave up 0 bases and J gave up 4 bases; unmatched junction bases: 5. The CDR3: CASSLAPLAGGPDTQYF. As DNA, the CDR3 is TGTGCCAGCAGCTTAGCCCCACTAGCGGGGGGTCCAGATACGCAGTATTTT.

This clonotype was seen a handful of times. The chain recombines TRBV7-2 with TRBJ2-5, with D uncertain. The CDR3 runs 13 residues. The V gene's germline CDR1 is SGHTA and CDR2 FQGNSA. Between the trimmed V and J ends, which lost 4 bases and 0 bases, there was a span of 6 bases. The CDR3 sequence: CASSWQDQETQYF. CDR3 sequence (DNA): TGTGCCAGCAGCTGGCAGGACCAAGAGACCCAGTACTTC. The entire variable domain, with the rest obtained from reference TRBV7-2 and TRBJ2-5, is as follows: GAGVSQSPSNKVTEKGKDVELRCDPISGHTALYWYRQSLGQGLEFLIYFQGNSAPDKSGLPSDRFSAERTGGSVSTLTIQRTQQEDSAVYLCASSWQDQETQYFGPGTRLLVL.

The sample holds a few counts of this clonotype. The J gene is TRBJ1-2, the V gene TRBV18; D is unresolved. The germline V gene has CDR1 KGHSH and CDR2 LQKENI. The CDR3 has 14 amino acids. V was shortened by 3 bases and J by 8 bases, with 16 bases between the two germline ends. CDR3 protein: CASSPGETRGGYTF. The CDR3 DNA is TGTGCCAGCTCACCGGGTGAAACGCGAGGAGGCTACACCTTC. The complete variable domain, with remaining parts taken from reference TRBV18 and TRBJ1-2, reads NAGVMQNPRHLVRRRGQEARLRCSPMKGHSHVYWYRQLPEEGLKFMVYLQKENIIDESGMPKERFSAEFPKEGPSILRIQQVVRGDSAAYFCASSPGETRGGYTFGSGTRLTVV.

A single count supports this clonotype. The rearrangement joins TRBV7-9 to TRBJ2-1; D is ambiguous. CDR1 and CDR2 (germline): SEHNR, FQNEAQ (reference sequence). The CDR3 consists of 14 residues. V lost 1 base, J lost 5 bases, and 9 bases lay in between. The CDR3 here is CASSLGDWDNEQFF. The DNA of the CDR3 is TGTGCCAGCAGCTTAGGAGACTGGGACAATGAGCAGTTCTTC.

This chain links TRBV12-3 or TRBV12-4 with TRBJ2-7; 11 nucleotides match TRBD1. The trim removed 4 bases at V and 6 bases at J, leaving 2 bases unmatched. CDR3 length: 13 amino acids. This chain's CDR3 is CASSWGQGVEQYF. CDR3 bases: TGTGCCAGCAGTTGGGGACAGGGGGTCGAGCAGTACTTC.

This clonotype turned up a few times. The CDR3 DNA follows: TGTGCCAGCGGAAGACTAGACCAAGAGACCCAGTACTTC. Translated: CASGRLDQETQYF. The chain uses TRBV12-3 or TRBV12-4 and TRBJ2-5; maybe TRBD2 (6 bases). The CDR3 totals 13 residues. The V end lost 8 bases, the J end lost 0 bases, and 10 bases lay between the germline ends.